Included here is one TCR beta chain sequence, with context. Its matching antigen is unknown. TCRdb redid the calling of the 5' RACE reads with MiXCR, one entry per CDR3 protein. The data hold 240,000 or so distinct CDR3 sequences, with 6% to 7.5% observed a single time. These data originate in a study of T cells after yellow fever vaccination. Study findings and constraints: Weaker, the secondary response had a peak occurring faster, on day 5 versus 15.

Germline lookup yields CDR1 MNHEY and CDR2 SMNVEV (reference sequence). V dropped 3 bases and J dropped 0 bases, with 9 bases sitting between them. The CDR3 loop spans 16 amino acids. The sequence derives from a man aged 30 to 45 who received the YFV17D yellow fever vaccine. The V and J genes are TRBV27 and TRBJ2-6; D not resolved. The starting material was CD4+ T cells sorted from PBMCs, obtained 15 days after the yellow fever booster vaccination. Here the CDR3 reads CASSFTVSSGANVLTF. In DNA, the CDR3 is TGTGCCAGCAGTTTCACAGTTTCCTCTGGGGCCAACGTCCTGACTTTC.